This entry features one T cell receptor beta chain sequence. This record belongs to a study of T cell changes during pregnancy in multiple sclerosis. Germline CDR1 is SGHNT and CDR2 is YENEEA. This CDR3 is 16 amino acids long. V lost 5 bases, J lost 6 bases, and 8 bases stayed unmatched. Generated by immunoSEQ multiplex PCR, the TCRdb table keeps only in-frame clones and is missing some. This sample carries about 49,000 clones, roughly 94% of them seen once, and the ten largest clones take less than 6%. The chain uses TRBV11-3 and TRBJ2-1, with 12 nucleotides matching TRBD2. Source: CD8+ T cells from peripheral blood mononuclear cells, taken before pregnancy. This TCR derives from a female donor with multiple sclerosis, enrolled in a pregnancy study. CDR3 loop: CASSASGRAAANEQFF. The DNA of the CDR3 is TGTGCCAGCAGCGCTAGCGGGAGGGCCGCGGCCAATGAGCAGTTCTTC.